This note documents a single TCR beta chain sequence. These data come from a study of OX40 agonist ivuxolimab in advanced cancers. Study details: Two patients with cutaneous melanoma and one with hepatocellular carcinoma, three in total, showed partial responses.

Germline CDR1 reads SGHVS; CDR2 reads FNYEAQ. Deletions cut 4 bases from V and 0 bases from J, with 7 bases between. The CDR3 loop spans 14 amino acids. Profiled with immunoSEQ multiplex PCR; TCRdb holds only in-frame clones, not every one. This table has 40,000 or so clones, about 87% appearing once. Sample: CD4+ or CD8+ T cells sorted from blood, taken in a trial of the OX40 agonist ivuxolimab. The V and J genes are TRBV7-6 and TRBJ1-3; unclear D gene. The sequence was collected from an adult with an advanced solid tumor such as melanoma, head and neck, liver or kidney cancer. The CDR3 region has the DNA TGTGCCAGCAGCTCTGGAAGCTCTGGAAACACCATATATTTT. It specifies CASSSGSSGNTIYF.